These T cell receptor beta chains were read from a single sample in a study of T-cell memory formation after mild COVID-19. MiXCR, applied by TCRdb to the 5' RACE reads, yields one record per CDR3 protein. This sample has tens of thousands of distinct CDR3 sequences, with around 13% found just once. The sample comprised PBMCs or a T cell subset sorted from them (not recorded which). These receptors all come from a man younger than 35 who had mild COVID-19 (a few samples of this study predate the infection). Cell type and time point are not known. Both conserved end residues are part of each CDR3. A D gene is named only where the DNA matches it firmly. For some rows the clone size is stated as once, few or many, or as a class when expanded; others skip it.

CDR3nt,CDR3aa,j_gene,abundance,d_gene,v_gene
TGTGCCAGCAGCTTAGAGGTGTTCCAAGAGACCCAGTACTTC,CASSLEVFQETQYF,TRBJ2-5,many,-,TRBV7-9
TGTGCCAGCAGTCAGGGGACTAGCGGGAGCTCCTACAATGAGCAGTTCTTC,CASSQGTSGSSYNEQFF,TRBJ2-1,-,TRBD2,TRBV7-6
TGTGCCAGCAGCCTGCAGGACATTCAGTACTTC,CASSLQDIQYF,TRBJ2-4,few,-,TRBV11-2
TGCGCCAGCAGCCAAGTAGGGGGAGCAGAGACCCAGTACTTC,CASSQVGGAETQYF,TRBJ2-5,-,-,TRBV4-3
TGTGCCAGTAGTAAGGGACTAGCGGGGGGGTTCTACAATGAGCAGTTCTTC,CASSKGLAGGFYNEQFF,TRBJ2-1,few,TRBD2,TRBV19
TGTGCCATCAAGTTCGGGGAGCTGTTTTTT,CAIKFGELFF,TRBJ2-2,many,-,TRBV2
TGTGCCAGCAGCACATATAGCGGGGGAGTTTACAATGAGCAGTTCTTC,CASSTYSGGVYNEQFF,TRBJ2-1,-,TRBD2,TRBV7-8
TGTGCCAGCAGCTTTGGGGACAGGGGGATCGATGAGCAGTTCTTC,CASSFGDRGIDEQFF,TRBJ2-1,-,TRBD1,TRBV7-9
TGTGCCAGCAGCTTAGGGGTCGGAACTGAAGCTTTCTTT,CASSLGVGTEAFF,TRBJ1-1,few,-,TRBV7-3
TGTGCCAGCAACCAGGGGTTTAGCAATCAGCCCCAGCATTTT,CASNQGFSNQPQHF,TRBJ1-5,-,-,TRBV27
TGTGCTAGTGGTTCGGGAAATCAGCCCCAGCATTTT,CASGSGNQPQHF,TRBJ1-5,few,-,TRBV12-5
TGCGCCAGCAGCCAAGTTGCGGATTTCTCCTACGAGCAGTACTTC,CASSQVADFSYEQYF,TRBJ2-7,-,-,TRBV4-3
TGTGCCAGCAGCTTAGCCGGGGGGCCTGGGTATGAGCAGTTCTTC,CASSLAGGPGYEQFF,TRBJ2-1,-,-,TRBV7-2
TGCGCCAGCAGCCAAGAAGGGACGGGGGGGCGTGGTGATACGCAGTATTTT,CASSQEGTGGRGDTQYF,TRBJ2-3,few,TRBD2,TRBV4-3
TGTGCCAGCAGCTTAGGCAGGGGCCTGAACACCGGGGAGCTGTTTTTT,CASSLGRGLNTGELFF,TRBJ2-2,few,-,TRBV11-2
TGTGCCAGCAGTTTCGGCAGGCGGGGGATTCAGTACTTC,CASSFGRRGIQYF,TRBJ2-4,-,TRBD2,TRBV12-3/TRBV12-4
TGTGCCAGCAGCCAATGGGCCCAGGGGACAGATACGCAGTATTTT,CASSQWAQGTDTQYF,TRBJ2-3,-,-,TRBV4-2
TGCAGCGGGATGAAAAACGGGGAGCTGTTTTTT,CSGMKNGELFF,TRBJ2-2,few,-,TRBV29-1
TGTGCCAGCAGCCACCCTGGGGAGGGCGAGCAGTTCTTC,CASSHPGEGEQFF,TRBJ2-1,-,TRBD2,TRBV11-3
TGTGCCAGCAGCTTAGGGCGGGCCGGGGAGCTGTTTTTT,CASSLGRAGELFF,TRBJ2-2,many,-,TRBV7-8
TGTGCCAGCAGCTTAGCGCGGGGGGAAGCTTTCTTT,CASSLARGEAFF,TRBJ1-1,few,-,TRBV7-6
TGTGCCAGCAGCTTAGTATCGGATAGCGGTGAGCAGTTCTTC,CASSLVSDSGEQFF,TRBJ2-1,few,-,TRBV7-2
TGTGCCAGCAGCTTTATGGGTACGGCCGGGGAGCTGTTTTTT,CASSFMGTAGELFF,TRBJ2-2,few,-,TRBV7-3
TGTGCCAGTAGTGATTCCACCGGGACAGGTCAGTTCTTC,CASSDSTGTGQFF,TRBJ2-1,few,TRBD1,TRBV19
TGTGCCACCAGCAGGGACAGCCGAAATGAGCAGTTCTTC,CATSRDSRNEQFF,TRBJ2-1,-,-,TRBV15
TGTGCCAGCAGCTTAGTGGCGGTCGGGCGCACAGATACGCAGTATTTT,CASSLVAVGRTDTQYF,TRBJ2-3,-,-,TRBV11-2
TGTGCCAGCGGGAACAGTTTCATGAACACTGAAGCTTTCTTT,CASGNSFMNTEAFF,TRBJ1-1,-,-,TRBV6-2/TRBV6-3
TGTGCCAGCAGTTTGGGACAGGGGGCCAATGAGCAGTTCTTC,CASSLGQGANEQFF,TRBJ2-1,few,TRBD1,TRBV12-3/TRBV12-4
TGTGCCAGCAGCCCCCGAAGGGGTTACAATGAGCAGTTCTTC,CASSPRRGYNEQFF,TRBJ2-1,few,-,TRBV9
TGTGCCAGCAGCGTAGCCGACGCTGAAGCTTTCTTT,CASSVADAEAFF,TRBJ1-1,-,-,TRBV9
TGCGCCGCAGGTCGTTGGGGGCACGAGCAGTACTTC,CAAGRWGHEQYF,TRBJ2-7,-,-,TRBV23-1
TGTGCCAGCAGCCCAGGGACAGGGGACGGCATTCAGTACTTC,CASSPGTGDGIQYF,TRBJ2-4,few,TRBD1,TRBV9
TGCAGCGTTATTCTAGCCCAAGAGACCCAGTACTTC,CSVILAQETQYF,TRBJ2-5,-,-,TRBV29-1
TGTGCCACCAGCGACGAAGCCCACTACAGCGACAATGAGCAGTTCTTC,CATSDEAHYSDNEQFF,TRBJ2-1,few,-,TRBV15
TGTGCCAGCAGCTTAGTTTCCGGGGAGCTGTTTTTT,CASSLVSGELFF,TRBJ2-2,few,-,TRBV7-9
TGTGCCAGCAGTCTAGACGGGGATGAGCAGTTCTTC,CASSLDGDEQFF,TRBJ2-1,few,-,TRBV27
TGCGCCAGCAGCCGCGTGGAGGGACAGGGGAAAAACATTCAGTACTTC,CASSRVEGQGKNIQYF,TRBJ2-4,few,TRBD1,TRBV5-1
TGTGCCAGCAGCGTAGGGGAAGCCTACGAGCAGTACTTC,CASSVGEAYEQYF,TRBJ2-7,-,-,TRBV9
TGTGCCAGCAGCCCCCGGATAAAAGTCTACGAGCAGTACTTC,CASSPRIKVYEQYF,TRBJ2-7,few,-,TRBV11-1
TGTGCCAGCTCACCCTCCGGACGGTATAGCAATCAGCCCCAGCATTTT,CASSPSGRYSNQPQHF,TRBJ1-5,many,-,TRBV18
TGCGCCAGCAGCCAAGGAACGGCGGCCTACAATGAGCAGTTCTTC,CASSQGTAAYNEQFF,TRBJ2-1,many,-,TRBV4-3
TGTGCCAGCAGTGAGGCGGGGGAGGCCGGGGAGCTGTTTTTT,CASSEAGEAGELFF,TRBJ2-2,few,TRBD2,TRBV25-1
TGCGCCAGCAGCCAAGATTGGCCAGTAACCTACAATGAGCAGTTCTTC,CASSQDWPVTYNEQFF,TRBJ2-1,many,-,TRBV4-1
TGCGCCAGCAGCAACCCGAGGTTCGCCGGGGACTATGGCTACACCTTC,CASSNPRFAGDYGYTF,TRBJ1-2,-,-,TRBV4-1
TGTGCCCGCCTACAGGGGGCCTGGTCAGATACGCAGTATTTT,CARLQGAWSDTQYF,TRBJ2-3,few,TRBD1,TRBV7-2
TGTGCCAGCAGCGGATACGGGACGGGCGGTGAGACCCAGTACTTC,CASSGYGTGGETQYF,TRBJ2-5,few,-,TRBV9
TGTGCCAGCAGTTACTCGGAGCGGCAGGTAGCCACCGGGGAGCTGTTTTTT,CASSYSERQVATGELFF,TRBJ2-2,-,-,TRBV6-5
TGCGCCAGCAGTCCGGGGATCTATAATTCACCCCTCCACTTT,CASSPGIYNSPLHF,TRBJ1-6,few,-,TRBV4-1
TGTGCCAGCAGTTTGATAGCGGGGGGCCTCAATGAGCAGTTCTTC,CASSLIAGGLNEQFF,TRBJ2-1,few,TRBD2,TRBV12-3/TRBV12-4
TGTGCCACGGAAGCGATTGGGGGCACCCAGCATTTT,CATEAIGGTQHF,TRBJ1-5,-,-,TRBV24-1
TGTGCCAGCAGCCAGACCGGGACAGGGATTTATGCGCAGTTCTTC,CASSQTGTGIYAQFF,TRBJ2-1,-,TRBD1,TRBV3-1
TGTGCCAGCAGCCCAAGAGCAGGGAGCTCCTACAATGAGCAGTTCTTC,CASSPRAGSSYNEQFF,TRBJ2-1,few,-,TRBV7-7
TGTGCCAGCAGCGTAGCTTACCGGGGCGGGGAGCTGTTTTTT,CASSVAYRGGELFF,TRBJ2-2,many,-,TRBV9